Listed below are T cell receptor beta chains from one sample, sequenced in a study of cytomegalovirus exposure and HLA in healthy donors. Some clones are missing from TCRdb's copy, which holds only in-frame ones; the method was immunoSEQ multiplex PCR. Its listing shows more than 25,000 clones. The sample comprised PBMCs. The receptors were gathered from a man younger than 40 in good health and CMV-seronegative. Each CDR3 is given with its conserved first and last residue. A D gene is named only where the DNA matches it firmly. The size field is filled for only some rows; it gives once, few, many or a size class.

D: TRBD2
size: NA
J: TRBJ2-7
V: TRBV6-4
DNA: TGTGCCAGCAGCGTCCTAGCGGGGGCCTACGAGCAGTACTTC
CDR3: CASSVLAGAYEQYF

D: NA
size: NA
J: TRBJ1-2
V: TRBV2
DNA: TGTGCCAGCAGTGAACAGGGTTCACGTCCGGATGGCTACACCTTC
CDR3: CASSEQGSRPDGYTF

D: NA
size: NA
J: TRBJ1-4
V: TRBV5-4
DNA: TGTGCCAGCAGCTTGGGGCGGAGAGAAAAACTGTTTTTT
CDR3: CASSLGRREKLFF

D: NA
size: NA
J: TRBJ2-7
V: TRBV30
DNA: TGTGCCTGGAGTAGACAGGGAGGAGGGTACGAGCAGTACTTC
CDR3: CAWSRQGGGYEQYF

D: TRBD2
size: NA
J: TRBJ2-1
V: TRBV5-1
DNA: TGCGCCAGCAGCTTGGGACTAGCGGGATCCTACAATGAGCAGTTCTTC
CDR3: CASSLGLAGSYNEQFF

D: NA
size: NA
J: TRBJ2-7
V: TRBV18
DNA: TGTGCCAGCTCACCCTCGTGGGGGCGAGGGAGCTCCTACGAGCAGTACTTC
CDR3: CASSPSWGRGSSYEQYF

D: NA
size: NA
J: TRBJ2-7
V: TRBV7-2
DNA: TGTGCCAGCAGCTTAGCGGGGGGAATTTCCGAGCAGTACTTC
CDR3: CASSLAGGISEQYF

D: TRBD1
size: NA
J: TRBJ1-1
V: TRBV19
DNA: TGTGCCAGTAGACAGGGGGCTGAGGCTTTCTTT
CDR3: CASRQGAEAFF

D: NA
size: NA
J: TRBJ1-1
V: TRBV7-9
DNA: TGTGCCAGCAGCTTTGGGGGAGGAAACACTGAAGCTTTCTTT
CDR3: CASSFGGGNTEAFF

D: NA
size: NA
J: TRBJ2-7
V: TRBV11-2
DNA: TGTGCCAGCAGCTTTGAGGGCTACGAGCAGTACTTC
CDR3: CASSFEGYEQYF

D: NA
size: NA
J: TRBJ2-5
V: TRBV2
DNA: TGTGCCAGCACTCTAGGTTTTGAGACCCAGTACTTC
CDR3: CASTLGFETQYF

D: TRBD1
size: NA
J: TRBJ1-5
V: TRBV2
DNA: TGTGCCAGCTGGCCGGGACAGGGCAAAAATCAGCCCCAGCATTTT
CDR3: CASWPGQGKNQPQHF

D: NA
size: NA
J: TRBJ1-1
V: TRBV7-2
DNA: TGTGCCAGCAGCCGGGACTCAAACACTGAAGCTTTCTTT
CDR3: CASSRDSNTEAFF

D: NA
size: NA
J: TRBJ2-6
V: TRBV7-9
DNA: TGTGCCAGCAGCTCCCCCCAGACGGCGCAGGGCCCTGGGGCCAACGTCCTGACTTTC
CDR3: CASSSPQTAQGPGANVLTF

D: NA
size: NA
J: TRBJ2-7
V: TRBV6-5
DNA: TGTGCCAGCAGCGAAGGGCAGGGCTCCTACGAGCAGTACTTC
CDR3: CASSEGQGSYEQYF

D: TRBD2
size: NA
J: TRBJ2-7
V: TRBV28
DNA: TGTGCCAGCAGTTCGCTAGCGGCCTACGAGCAGTACTTC
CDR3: CASSSLAAYEQYF

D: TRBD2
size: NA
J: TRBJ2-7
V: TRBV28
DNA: TGTGCCAGCAGTCCAGGCCCGGGGGGACTAGCGGGAGCCGAGCAGTACTTC
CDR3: CASSPGPGGLAGAEQYF

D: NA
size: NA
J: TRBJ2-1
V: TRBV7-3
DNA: TGTGCCAGCAGCTTACTCCCGGGCCAGGGGAACGATGAGCAGTTCTTC
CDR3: CASSLLPGQGNDEQFF

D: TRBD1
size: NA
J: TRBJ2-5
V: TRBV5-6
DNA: TGTGCCAGCAGCGGGGGGGACAGGGGGCTATACGAGACCCAGTACTTC
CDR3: CASSGGDRGLYETQYF

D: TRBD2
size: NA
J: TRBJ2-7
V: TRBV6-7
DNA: TGTGCCAGCAGTTACGAGGGTTCAGAGGAGCGGGAGGGGCCTTATAGTGGCTCCTACGAGCAGTACTTC
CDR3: CASSYEGSEEREGPYSGSYEQYF

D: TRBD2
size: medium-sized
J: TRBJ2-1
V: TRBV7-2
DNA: TGTGCCAGCAGCTTAGAGGGCGGGGGATACAATGAGCAGTTCTTC
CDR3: CASSLEGGGYNEQFF

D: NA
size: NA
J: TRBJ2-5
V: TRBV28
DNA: TGTGCCAGCAGTTTGGGGCGAGAAGAGACCCAGTACTTC
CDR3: CASSLGREETQYF